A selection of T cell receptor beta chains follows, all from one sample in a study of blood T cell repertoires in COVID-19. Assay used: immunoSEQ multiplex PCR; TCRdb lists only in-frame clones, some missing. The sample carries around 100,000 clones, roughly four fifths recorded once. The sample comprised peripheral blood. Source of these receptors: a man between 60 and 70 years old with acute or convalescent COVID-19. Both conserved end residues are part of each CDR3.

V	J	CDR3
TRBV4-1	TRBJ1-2	CASSQESGRYGYTF
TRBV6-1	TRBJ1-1	CASSDQRGTEAFF
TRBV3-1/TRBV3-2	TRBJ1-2	CASSLSSGTGLNYGYTF
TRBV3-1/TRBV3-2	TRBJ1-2	CASSLRQPTNYGYTF
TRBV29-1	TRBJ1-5	CSVRETVDQPQHF
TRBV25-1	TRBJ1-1	CASSEAGAMNTEAFF
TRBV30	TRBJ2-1	CAWSSERGGNEQFF
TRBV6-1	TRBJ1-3	CASSEKRTTGGNTIYF
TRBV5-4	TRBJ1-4	CASSSTGEKLFF
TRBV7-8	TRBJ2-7	CASSLMGTGVYEQYF
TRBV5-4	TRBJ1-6	CASKTGANSPLHF
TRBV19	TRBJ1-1	CASRDRVEAFF
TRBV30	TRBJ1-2	CAWNLGLGYTF
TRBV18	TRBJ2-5	CASSGSEETQYF
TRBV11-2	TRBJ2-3	CASSPWTSGVTDTQYF
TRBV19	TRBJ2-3	CASSEDQMQYF
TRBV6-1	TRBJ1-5	CASSEDMVRQPQHF
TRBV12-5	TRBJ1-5	CASGLVSIEAIPNQPQHF
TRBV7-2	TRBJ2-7	CASSLRGYEQYF
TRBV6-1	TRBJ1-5	CASSEAWGGRVVEGQPQHF
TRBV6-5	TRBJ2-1	CASSYSDRHNEQFF
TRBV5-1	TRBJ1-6	CASSLQGAGGSPLHF
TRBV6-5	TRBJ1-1	CASSYSFGLSSEAFF
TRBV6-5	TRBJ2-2	CASNLRGGNTGELFF
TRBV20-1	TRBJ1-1	CSAYRNTEAFF
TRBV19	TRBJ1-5	CASSMSGQGANQPQHF
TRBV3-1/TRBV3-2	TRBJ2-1	CASSQEGGARFF
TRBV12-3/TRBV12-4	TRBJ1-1	CASSWRVGTEAFF
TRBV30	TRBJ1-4	CAWRTGASVGEKLFF
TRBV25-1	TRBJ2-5	CASSSGMETQYF
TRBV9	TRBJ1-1	CASSVDRHPTEAFF
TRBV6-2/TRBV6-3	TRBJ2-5	CASSSGGYTEETQYF
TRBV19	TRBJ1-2	CASSITERGYGYTF
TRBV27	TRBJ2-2	CASSYYMNTGELFF
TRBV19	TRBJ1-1	CASSIDRGPTEAFF
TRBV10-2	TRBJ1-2	CASSAGQGEVGYTF
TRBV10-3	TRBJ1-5	CAISEQGSNSNQPQHF
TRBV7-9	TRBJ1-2	CASSLAPVTGYGYTF
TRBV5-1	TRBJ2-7	CASSLGQGVNEQYF
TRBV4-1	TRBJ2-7	CASSQVGQPYEQYF
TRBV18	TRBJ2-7	CASSPKADRGSYEQYF
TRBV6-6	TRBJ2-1	CASSYWGGSYNEQFF
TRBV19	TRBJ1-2	CASSIAGGGGYTF
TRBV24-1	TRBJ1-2	CATSEGSGSYYGYTF
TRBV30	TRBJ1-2	CAWRLTGLGNYGYTF